The 29 T cell receptor beta chains below come from one sample, sequenced in a study of a mutant IDH1 vaccine in newly diagnosed glioma. Profiling relied on immunoSEQ multiplex PCR, and the TCRdb table lists in-frame clones only, not all of them. The sample lists about 62,000 clones; 89% were seen once. Indicated time point: week 11, during vaccination. It was 300 ug of mutant IDH1 20-mer peptide that made up each vaccine dose, given with topical imiquimod. Which antigens these TCRs recognize remains unknown. The source was PBMCs, collected from a glioma patient whose treatment included an IDH1 peptide vaccine. Every receptor here comes from a man aged 35 to 55 with glioma.

The V call is TRBV14, the J call TRBJ1-4, with TRBD1 matching over 10 bases. V shed 3 bases and J 2 bases; nucleotides not matched to a gene: 12. Per germline, CDR1 SGHDN and CDR2 FVKESK. The CDR3 sequence is 19 residues long. The CDR3 nucleotides are TGTGCCAGCAGCCACCTCGACCTGACAGGGGGCCCGACTAATGAAAAACTGTTTTTT. Amino acids: CASSHLDLTGGPTNEKLFF. Drawing the rest from reference TRBV14 and TRBJ1-4, the complete variable domain is EAGVTQFPSHSVIEKGQTVTLRCDPISGHDNLYWYRRVMGKEIKFLLHFVKESKQDESGMPNNRFLAERTGGTYSTLKVQPAELEDSGVYFCASSHLDLTGGPTNEKLFFGSGTQLSVL.

This chain connects TRBV6-5 to TRBJ2-3; the match to TRBD2 covers 8 bases. Germline loops: CDR1 MNHEY, CDR2 SVGAGI. Germline trimming cut 4 bases from V and 4 bases from J; bases unmatched to any gene: 4. The CDR3 totals 14 residues. The CDR3 DNA follows: TGTGCCAGCAGTTGGACTAGCCCCGCAGATACGCAGTATTTT. The encoded protein is CASSWTSPADTQYF.

The chain carries TRBV6-6 and TRBJ1-1; D may be TRBD1 (5 bases). Trimming left V 2 bases short and J 1 base short, with 5 bases between. CDR3 size: 13 residues. In germline, CDR1 is MNHNY, CDR2 SVGAGI (reference sequence). CDR3 sequence: CASSYGQNTEAFF. CDR3 nucleotides: TGTGCCAGCAGTTACGGACAGAACACTGAAGCTTTCTTT.

This chain uses TRBV19 with TRBJ1-1; D unresolved. This CDR3 region has 14 residues. V gave up 1 base and J gave up 3 bases, with 9 bases separating them. Germline lookup yields CDR1 LNHDA and CDR2 SQIVND (reference sequence). The CDR3 bases are TGTGCCAGTAGTATAGGTAAGGATCACACTGAAGCTTTCTTT. Translation: CASSIGKDHTEAFF.

This clone has more than one count but fewer than ten. The V call is TRBV5-4, the J call TRBJ2-7; 11 bases are shared with TRBD1. CDR1 SGHNT and CDR2 YYREEE come from the germline V gene (reference sequence). This CDR3 comprises 15 residues. V shed 1 base and J 6 bases; nucleotides not matched to a gene: 6. CDR3 nucleotide sequence: TGTGCCAGCAGCTTGAGGACAGGGGGCTCTTCCGAGCAGTACTTC. It yields the protein CASSLRTGGSSEQYF.

The V gene is TRBV28, the J gene TRBJ1-4, with D hard to call. V lost 3 bases and J 8 bases, leaving 22 bases between the germline ends. The CDR3 sequence is 17 residues long. The germline CDR1 and CDR2 sequences are MDHEN and SYDVKM. CDR3 sequence reads: CASSFNRGRDLWEKLFF. CDR3 coding DNA: TGTGCCAGCAGTTTTAACCGGGGAAGGGATTTGTGGGAAAAACTGTTTTTT.

The chain employs TRBV11-2 and TRBJ2-2, with D tentatively TRBD1 (6 bases). CDR3 length equals 12 residues. Germline values: CDR1 SGHAT, CDR2 FQNNGV. V gave up 4 bases and J gave up 8 bases, with 8 bases separating them. DNA for the CDR3: TGTGCCAGCAGCTCCACAGGGGGGGAGCTGTTTTTT. Encoded protein: CASSSTGGELFF.

The genes are TRBV6-1 and TRBJ2-2; the D gene is possibly TRBD2 (6 bases). Trimming removed 2 bases from V and 6 bases from J, with 13 bases in between. This CDR3 is built from 15 residues. The germline V gene encodes CDR1 MNHNS and CDR2 SASEGT. The DNA for the CDR3 is TGTGCCAGCAGTGAACTTCGCGCTAGCGCCGGGGAGCTGTTTTTT. This codes for CASSELRASAGELFF.

The rearrangement joins TRBV30 to TRBJ2-4; D is undetermined. Germline V gene lookup returns CDR1 GTSNPN and CDR2 SVGIG (reference sequence). CDR3 size: 13 residues. V was cut by 7 bases and J by 0 bases, with 10 bases left in between. The CDR3 spells CALQPVAKNIQYF. The CDR3 DNA is TGTGCCTTACAGCCCGTAGCCAAAAACATTCAGTACTTC.

This chain joins TRBV6-5 and TRBJ2-7; D may be TRBD1 or TRBD2 (6 bases each). The V gene's germline CDR1 is MNHEY and CDR2 SVGAGI. The length of the CDR3 is 13 residues. With 6 bases removed from V and 8 bases from J, the gap between germline ends came to 17 bases. The CDR3 sequence: CASRYASGGQQYF. CDR3 bases: TGTGCCAGCAGGTACGCCTCCGGGGGCCAGCAGTACTTC.

The rearrangement uses TRBV15 and TRBJ1-2, with 7 bases identical to TRBD1. J lost 0 bases, V lost 0 bases, and 1 base had no gene match. Germline lookup yields CDR1 LNHNV and CDR2 YYDKDF (reference sequence). The CDR3 extends over 15 amino acids. CDR3 in amino acids: CATSREGTANYGYTF. CDR3 DNA sequence: TGTGCCACCAGCAGAGAAGGGACAGCTAACTATGGCTACACCTTC.

The chain recombines TRBV27 with TRBJ2-7, with no clear D. Trimming pared 6 bases from V and 6 bases from J, leaving 15 bases between. This CDR3 is 13 amino acids long. CDR1 MNHEY and CDR2 SMNVEV come from the germline V gene (reference sequence). The CDR3 nucleotides read TGTGCCAGCAGAAAGAGAGGATCCCTCGAGCAGTACTTC. It translates to CASRKRGSLEQYF.

The CDR3 protein is CASSGTNYGYTF. The CDR3 nucleotides read TGTGCCAGCAGTGGGACAAACTATGGCTACACCTTC. The V call is TRBV28, the J call TRBJ1-2, with D possibly being TRBD1 (6 bases). Germline loops: CDR1 MDHEN, CDR2 SYDVKM. The CDR3 is 12 residues long. Trimming pared 5 bases from V and 2 bases from J, leaving 6 bases between.

This sequence joins TRBV6-1 and TRBJ2-3; the match to TRBD2 covers 7 bases. CDR3 length: 14 amino acids. Germline CDR1 and CDR2: MNHNS and SASEGT. V trimming: 7 bases; J trimming: 2 bases; junction bases outside the gene matches: 6. Here the CDR3 reads CASTASGSTDTQYF. Written as DNA, the CDR3 is TGTGCCAGCACGGCTAGCGGATCCACAGATACGCAGTATTTT.

The genes are TRBV18 and TRBJ1-1; possible D gene TRBD1, 6 bases. This CDR3 is built from 17 residues. Looked up from germline, CDR1 is KGHSH and CDR2 is LQKENI. Trimming took off 5 bases at V and 6 bases at J, with 25 bases between the two ends. CDR3 DNA sequence: TGTGCCAGCTCAACTTTGGGGGCGCCGGGGGATCGGTCTGAAGCTTTCTTT. Translated: CASSTLGAPGDRSEAFF.

The J gene is TRBJ2-5, the V gene TRBV19, with TRBD2 matching over 7 bases. This CDR3 contains 13 residues. Germline CDR1 is LNHDA and CDR2 is SQIVND (reference sequence). V lost 9 bases to trimming and J lost 4 bases; unmatched junction nucleotides: 8. The DNA for the CDR3 is TGTGCCAGCAGCGGGGATTTTGGAGAGACCCAGTACTTC. It specifies CASSGDFGETQYF.

CDR3 coding DNA: TGTGCCAGCAGCCAAAGTCCCAGGGCAAGCTCCTACGAGCAGTACTTC. Its protein is CASSQSPRASSYEQYF. This rearrangement joins TRBV7-2 to TRBJ2-7, with D perhaps matching TRBD1 (5 bases). The CDR3 length is 16 residues. V lost 5 bases and J lost 0, with 17 bases in between. The V gene's germline CDR1 is SGHTA and CDR2 FQGNSA.

The chain joins TRBV10-1 to TRBJ2-1, with a tentative D call TRBD1 (6 bases). The V gene's germline CDR1 is WNHNN and CDR2 SYGVQD (reference sequence). The CDR3 length is 13 residues. The V end lost 0 bases, the J end lost 7 bases, and 7 bases lay between the germline ends. The CDR3 loop is CASSESGGNEQFF. The CDR3 DNA is TGCGCCAGCAGTGAGTCAGGGGGTAATGAGCAGTTCTTC.

V usage is TRBV6-5 and J usage is TRBJ1-6; 7 bases are shared with TRBD1. Germline lookup yields CDR1 MNHEY and CDR2 SVGAGI. This CDR3 is built from 14 residues. V was clipped by 5 bases and J by 8 bases; unmatched bases: 6. CDR3 DNA sequence: TGTGCCAGCAGTCGGACAGGACGGGATTCACCCCTCCACTTT. Residues: CASSRTGRDSPLHF.

This chain uses TRBV4-1 with TRBJ2-3; 7 bases fit TRBD2. The CDR3 is made up of 15 amino acids. The germline CDR1 and CDR2 sequences are MGHRA and YSYEKL. V trimming: 5 bases; J trimming: 3 bases; junction bases outside the gene matches: 8. For the CDR3, the DNA is TGCGCCAGCAGCGCATGGCAGCGGGGAACAGATACGCAGTATTTT. The encoded protein is CASSAWQRGTDTQYF.

This clone occurred a few times. The V call is TRBV7-6, the J call TRBJ2-1, with D possibly called TRBD1 or TRBD2 (5 bases each). Germline CDR1 reads SGHVS; CDR2 reads FNYEAQ. V dropped 2 bases and J dropped 0 bases, with 8 bases sitting between them. CDR3 length equals 15 residues. The CDR3 sequence is CASSLIGTSYNEQFF. CDR3 in DNA: TGTGCCAGCAGCTTAATAGGGACCTCCTACAATGAGCAGTTCTTC. The variable domain in full, with the rest retrieved from reference TRBV7-6 and TRBJ2-1, is GAGVSQSPRYKVTKRGQDVALRCDPISGHVSLYWYRQALGQGPEFLTYFNYEAQQDKSGLPNDRFSAERPEGSISTLTIQRTEQRDSAMYRCASSLIGTSYNEQFFGPGTRLTVL.

The V gene is TRBV19, the J gene TRBJ1-1; weak D call: TRBD1 (5 bases). Trimming removed 5 bases from V and 4 bases from J, with 11 bases in between. CDR3 length: 13 residues. The V gene's germline CDR1 is LNHDA and CDR2 SQIVND (reference sequence). The CDR3 region has the DNA TGTGCCAGTAGTTCGGGACGGCCCACTGAAGCTTTCTTT. Translating gives CASSSGRPTEAFF.

The CDR3 nucleotides read TGTGCCAGCAGTTTATATCAGCGGGAGCCGTACACCGGGGAGCTGTTTTTT. This translates into CASSLYQREPYTGELFF. The gene calls are TRBV27 and TRBJ2-2, with 8 bases identical to TRBD2. The CDR3 spans 17 residues. Germline V CDR1 and CDR2: MNHEY, SMNVEV (reference sequence). V was clipped by 1 base and J by 3 bases; unmatched bases: 7.

The V and J genes are TRBV5-5 and TRBJ1-1; no reliable D call. This CDR3 contains 14 residues. CDR1 SGHKS and CDR2 YYEKEE come from the germline V gene (reference sequence). The germline V and J ends were trimmed by 4 bases and 1 base, with 11 bases remaining between them. The CDR3 nucleotides read TGTGCCAGCAGCGCCCTAGTGAAGAACACTGAAGCTTTCTTT. Translation gives CASSALVKNTEAFF.

The rearrangement uses TRBV9 and TRBJ2-3; 9 bases are shared with TRBD2. The CDR3 spans 16 residues. The V gene's germline CDR1 is SGDLS and CDR2 YYNGEE. Losses at the gene ends were 2 bases for V and 2 bases for J; bases not matched to a gene: 6. In nucleotides, the CDR3 is TGTGCCAGCAGCGTCGATAGCGGGAGTATCACAGATACGCAGTATTTT. Translation gives CASSVDSGSITDTQYF.

This rearrangement joins TRBV28 to TRBJ2-3; weak D call: TRBD2 (5 bases). Germline lookup yields CDR1 MDHEN and CDR2 SYDVKM. This CDR3 region has 18 residues. Trimming left V 8 bases short and J 1 base short, with 25 bases between. The chain's CDR3 is CASPSERNRDLGTDTQYF. In DNA form, the CDR3 reads TGTGCCAGCCCAAGTGAGCGGAACAGAGACCTCGGCACAGATACGCAGTATTTT. Based on the CDR3 plus reference TRBV28 and TRBJ2-3, the full variable domain is DVKVTQSSRYLVKRTGEKVFLECVQDMDHENMFWYRQDPGLGLRLIYFSYDVKMKEKGDIPEGYSVSREKKERFSLILESASTNQTSMYLCASPSERNRDLGTDTQYFGPGTRLTVL.

The chain employs TRBV6-5 and TRBJ1-1, with D tentatively TRBD1 (5 bases). CDR1 is MNHEY, CDR2 SVGAGI, per germline. The CDR3 has 14 amino acids. V gave up 6 bases and J gave up 6 bases, with 17 bases separating them. The CDR3 protein is CASSHLPGGSEAFF. CDR3 nucleotide sequence: TGTGCCAGCAGCCACCTACCGGGGGGATCTGAAGCTTTCTTT.

The J gene is TRBJ1-1, the V gene TRBV2; D uncertain. The CDR3 contains 14 residues. Per the germline V gene, CDR1 is SNHLY and CDR2 is FYNNEI. The germline V and J ends were trimmed by 4 bases and 0 bases, with 9 bases remaining between them. CDR3 region: CASSGRVMNTEAFF. CDR3 nucleotides: TGTGCCAGCAGTGGTAGGGTCATGAACACTGAAGCTTTCTTT.

V usage is TRBV11-2 and J usage is TRBJ1-2; D ambiguous. Trimming stripped 0 bases from V and 4 bases from J, with 9 bases between. The germline gives CDR1 SGHAT, CDR2 FQNNGV. The CDR3 is 14 residues long. CDR3 loop: CASSLDKGPYGYTF. CDR3 coding DNA: TGTGCCAGCAGCTTAGATAAAGGGCCCTATGGCTACACCTTC.